The rows below give T cell receptor beta chains drawn from one sample of a study of T cell repertoires in cytomegalovirus infection. These TCRs' antigens remain unknown. TCRdb re-derived calls from the reads in MiXCR, one entry per CDR3 protein. The repertoire holds hundreds of thousands of distinct CDR3 sequences, with around 31% as singletons. Sequenced material: cultured CD8+ T cells from PBMCs, taken from culture after CMV antigen stimulation. The receptor source for this set is a human donor in good health (CMV status not recorded). Some clones in this sample may be carry-over from other donors' samples. Both conserved end residues are part of each CDR3. A D gene is named only where the DNA matches it firmly. Size tells how often a clone was seen (once, few, many) or the class of an expanded clone, and some rows leave it out.

V gene	J gene	clone size	D gene	CDR3 DNA	CDR3 protein
TRBV6-6	TRBJ2-7	few	.	TGTGCCAGCAGTTACCTCGCTGGGAACGAGCAGTACTTC	CASSYLAGNEQYF
TRBV28	TRBJ1-5	.	.	TGTGCCAGCAGTTTTGGACTCAGTGGGGCAAATCAGCCCCAGCATTTT	CASSFGLSGANQPQHF
TRBV9	TRBJ2-3	.	TRBD2	TGTGCCAGCAGCGCCCACGAAGGGAGGGGCCTCACAGATACGCAGTATTTT	CASSAHEGRGLTDTQYF
TRBV6-5	TRBJ1-2	few	.	TGTGCCAGCAGTTACTCGGTTACTGGCGGCTACACCTTC	CASSYSVTGGYTF
TRBV5-1	TRBJ2-1	many	.	TGTGCCAGCAGCTTAGGAAGTCACAATGAGCAGTTCTTC	CASSLGSHNEQFF
TRBV5-8	TRBJ2-5	.	TRBD1	TGTGCCAGCAGCCCCGGGACAGGGGTCCAAGAGACCCAGTACTTC	CASSPGTGVQETQYF
TRBV5-1	TRBJ1-1	.	.	TGCGCCAGCAGCTTGGGAGCAGTCTTAGGGTCGAACACTGAAGCTTTCTTT	CASSLGAVLGSNTEAFF
TRBV7-9	TRBJ2-2	.	.	TGTGCCAGCAGCCCCGGTGGTGGGGGCCAAACCGGGGAGCTGTTTTTT	CASSPGGGGQTGELFF
TRBV7-9	TRBJ2-1	.	.	TGTGCCAGCAGCTTAGACAAGCGTGAGCAGTTCTTC	CASSLDKREQFF
TRBV19	TRBJ2-1	few	.	TGTGCCACCAAATCCGGGGGGCCTCACAATGAGCAGTTCTTC	CATKSGGPHNEQFF
TRBV6-5	TRBJ2-1	few	.	TGTGCCAGCAGTTACGGGCGGGGTAGAAATGAGCAGTTCTTC	CASSYGRGRNEQFF
TRBV7-2	TRBJ2-5	many	.	TGTGCCAGCAGCTTAGCTTGGACCGTCCTGGAGGAGGACCAAGAGACCCAGTACTTC	CASSLAWTVLEEDQETQYF
TRBV12-3/TRBV12-4	TRBJ1-4	.	.	TGTGCCAGCAGCGCGGACAGTGAAAAACTGTTTTTT	CASSADSEKLFF
TRBV27	TRBJ2-3	few	.	TGTGCCAGCAGTTCGAGGGGTCGACTCACAGATACGCAGTATTTT	CASSSRGRLTDTQYF
TRBV27	TRBJ1-5	few	.	TGTGCCAGCAGTTTATCGAACAATCAGCCCCAGCATTTT	CASSLSNNQPQHF
TRBV12-3/TRBV12-4	TRBJ1-5	.	TRBD1	TGTGCCAGCAGCGGCCTCGGGACAGGACTCGGCAATCAGCCCCAGCATTTT	CASSGLGTGLGNQPQHF
TRBV7-6	TRBJ1-5	.	.	TGTGCCAGCTGCCCGGGCGGTCAGCCCCAGCATTTT	CASCPGGQPQHF
TRBV12-3/TRBV12-4	TRBJ1-2	.	.	TGTGCCAGCAGTTCAGGGCCGTCCCACACCTTC	CASSSGPSHTF
TRBV7-2	TRBJ2-4	many	.	TGTGCCAGCGCCTTCCAGCGGGCTAGCAAAAACATTCAGTACTTC	CASAFQRASKNIQYF
TRBV2	TRBJ1-5	.	TRBD1	TGTGCCAGCAGTGATCCGGGACAGGGAGGCGCGGGCAATCAGCCCCAGCATTTT	CASSDPGQGGAGNQPQHF
TRBV20-1	TRBJ2-1	.	TRBD2	TGCAGTGCTAGAGTTCGGGCGGGGGGGATGAACAATGAGCAGTTCTTC	CSARVRAGGMNNEQFF
TRBV19	TRBJ1-2	.	.	TGTGCCAGTAGTCTCCCAAGAATTGAATATTATGGCTACACCTTC	CASSLPRIEYYGYTF
TRBV4-3	TRBJ1-3	.	.	TGCGCCAGCAGCCATGATTTGGGGTTGACGTCTGGAAACACCATATATTTT	CASSHDLGLTSGNTIYF
TRBV12-3/TRBV12-4	TRBJ2-1	few	TRBD2	TGTGCCAGCAGTATCAGACTAGCGGGGGGAGACAATGAGCAGTTCTTC	CASSIRLAGGDNEQFF
TRBV29-1	TRBJ2-1	.	.	TGCAGCGCGGGACCGGGCAATGAGCAGTTCTTC	CSAGPGNEQFF
TRBV12-3/TRBV12-4	TRBJ2-5	few	TRBD2	TGTGCCAGCAGTTACGGGGGGGCTCTGATAGAGACCCAGTACTTC	CASSYGGALIETQYF
TRBV6-6	TRBJ2-5	.	.	TGTGCCAGCAATCCGGGGCGAGAGACCCAGTACTTC	CASNPGRETQYF
TRBV18	TRBJ2-7	.	.	TGTGCCAGCTCACCACCGGGACATTCCTACGAGCAGTACTTC	CASSPPGHSYEQYF
TRBV28	TRBJ2-5	once	TRBD1	TGTGCCAGCAGTTCAATAAGGGACAGTCAAGAGACCCAGTACTTC	CASSSIRDSQETQYF
TRBV7-8	TRBJ2-1	few	TRBD2	TGTGCCAGCATGCCAGGAGCGGGGGCCTACGATGAGCAGTTCTTC	CASMPGAGAYDEQFF
TRBV28	TRBJ1-6	.	.	TGTGCCAGCTCCGATCGGGCCGCAGACCCACCCCTCCACTTT	CASSDRAADPPLHF
TRBV7-8	TRBJ1-2	many	TRBD1	TGTGCCAGCAGCTTATTTGGGACAGGGACCGGCTACACCTTC	CASSLFGTGTGYTF
TRBV6-2/TRBV6-3	TRBJ1-1	.	.	TGTGCCAGCAGTTATGGGATGGTCACTGAAGCTTTCTTT	CASSYGMVTEAFF
TRBV7-9	TRBJ2-7	few	.	TGTGCCAGCAGCCCAAGCGGAGGGAGGCGGTACGAGCAGTACTTC	CASSPSGGRRYEQYF
TRBV27	TRBJ2-5	.	.	TGTGCCAGCACAGCTCCTATGGGTGAGCAGTACTTC	CASTAPMGEQYF
TRBV7-9	TRBJ2-1	few	.	TGTGCCAGCAGATTGGGCCAAAGCACCAATGAGCAGTTCTTC	CASRLGQSTNEQFF
TRBV6-5	TRBJ1-2	few	TRBD1	TGTGCCAGCAGTTATACACAGGGGGCTAACTATGGCTACACCTTC	CASSYTQGANYGYTF
TRBV27	TRBJ1-5	.	.	TGTGCCAGCAAAAGGATTGGTAGCAATCAGCCCCAGCATTTT	CASKRIGSNQPQHF